Listed below are T cell receptor beta chains from one sample, sequenced in a study of cytomegalovirus exposure and HLA in healthy donors. Sequenced by immunoSEQ multiplex PCR; TCRdb stores in-frame clones only, minus some. Of some 38,000 clones detected, about 70% appear once; the ten largest clones hold about 4%. The specimen was PBMCs. The receptors were gathered from a man aged 40-55 years in good health and CMV-seronegative. Both conserved end residues are part of each CDR3. A D gene is named only where the DNA matches it firmly. Not every row has a clone size; where given, it reads once, few, many or a size class.

size	D	V	J	CDR3	DNA
NA	TRBD1	TRBV28	TRBJ2-7	CASRLWTGGTYEQYF	TGTGCCAGCCGCCTCTGGACAGGGGGAACGTACGAGCAGTACTTC
NA	NA	TRBV5-4	TRBJ1-3	CASSLDSGSGNTIYF	TGTGCCAGCAGCTTAGACAGTGGCTCTGGAAACACCATATATTTT
NA	NA	TRBV14	TRBJ2-7	CASSPPSSYEQYF	TGTGCCAGCAGCCCCCCCAGCTCCTACGAGCAGTACTTC
NA	TRBD1	TRBV5-6	TRBJ1-1	CASSPGTGANTEAFF	TGTGCCAGCAGCCCCGGGACAGGGGCGAACACTGAAGCTTTCTTT
few	NA	TRBV11-2	TRBJ1-2	CASSLWQGTNYGYTF	TGTGCCAGCAGCTTATGGCAGGGTACCAACTATGGCTACACCTTC
NA	NA	TRBV18	TRBJ2-1	CASSPGEYNEQFF	TGTGCCAGCTCACCCGGAGAATACAATGAGCAGTTCTTC
NA	NA	TRBV7-8	TRBJ1-2	CASSLDRFPNYGYTF	TGTGCCAGCAGCTTAGACAGGTTCCCCAACTATGGCTACACCTTC
NA	TRBD1	TRBV5-1	TRBJ2-1	CASSLGGQGYNEQFF	TGCGCCAGCAGCTTGGGGGGACAGGGATACAATGAGCAGTTCTTC
NA	TRBD2	TRBV7-9	TRBJ2-5	CASSGSGGGSTQYF	TGTGCCAGCAGCGGCAGCGGGGGCGGTTCAACCCAGTACTTC
NA	TRBD2	TRBV29-1	TRBJ2-1	CSASGGASRHEQFF	TGCAGCGCTAGCGGGGGGGCGTCAAGGCATGAGCAGTTCTTC
NA	TRBD1	TRBV5-6	TRBJ2-1	CASSKTGRQFF	TGTGCCAGCAGCAAGACAGGGAGACAGTTCTTC
NA	TRBD2	TRBV5-1	TRBJ2-5	CASSWQTSGGALQETQYF	TGCGCCAGCAGCTGGCAGACTAGCGGGGGGGCCCTCCAAGAGACCCAGTACTTC
NA	TRBD2	TRBV30	TRBJ2-7	CAWSVLAGGVEYF	TGTGCCTGGAGTGTACTAGCGGGGGGGGTTGAGTACTTC
NA	TRBD1	TRBV4-1	TRBJ1-1	CASSQNRGMNTEAFF	TGCGCCAGCAGCCAAAACAGGGGGATGAACACTGAAGCTTTCTTT
NA	TRBD1	TRBV6-5	TRBJ2-7	CASSFGGQGGHEQYF	TGTGCCAGCAGTTTTGGGGGACAGGGAGGCCACGAGCAGTACTTC
few	TRBD1	TRBV4-2	TRBJ2-2	CASSPGTGMNTGELFF	TGTGCCAGCAGCCCCGGGACAGGGATGAACACCGGGGAGCTGTTTTTT
NA	NA	TRBV25-1	TRBJ1-1	CASHPDKNTEAFF	TGTGCCAGCCACCCGGACAAGAACACTGAAGCTTTCTTT
NA	NA	TRBV6-4	TRBJ1-6	CASRGEGGNSPLHF	TGTGCCAGTCGGGGGGAAGGAGGGAATTCACCCCTCCACTTT
few	TRBD1	TRBV4-2	TRBJ1-2	CASSLRDRENYGYTF	TGTGCCAGCAGCCTACGGGACAGAGAAAACTATGGCTACACCTTC
NA	NA	TRBV7-8	TRBJ2-7	CASSLGASSYEQYF	TGTGCCAGCAGCTTAGGAGCGTCCTCCTACGAGCAGTACTTC
few	NA	TRBV6-5	TRBJ1-6	CASSEVLDNSPLHF	TGTGCCAGCAGTGAAGTACTGGATAATTCACCCCTCCACTTT
NA	NA	TRBV4-1	TRBJ2-2	CASSQGGAWGGGTGELFF	TGCGCCAGCAGCCAAGGAGGCGCATGGGGGGGCGGCACCGGGGAGCTGTTTTTT
few	TRBD2	TRBV18	TRBJ2-1	CASSPPQGGGWYNEQFF	TGTGCCAGCTCCCCCCCACAGGGCGGGGGGTGGTACAATGAGCAGTTCTTC
NA	NA	TRBV30	TRBJ1-6	CAWSVSGWDSPLHF	TGTGCCTGGAGTGTATCCGGGTGGGATTCACCCCTCCACTTT
few	NA	TRBV30	TRBJ1-5	CAWSDGGNQPQHF	TGTGCCTGGAGTGACGGGGGCAATCAGCCCCAGCATTTT
NA	TRBD1	TRBV19	TRBJ2-5	CASSTTGGGQTQYF	TGTGCCAGTAGCACCACAGGGGGCGGACAGACCCAGTACTTC
few	TRBD2	TRBV29-1	TRBJ2-3	CSVEGGSTDTQYF	TGCAGCGTTGAGGGGGGGAGCACAGATACGCAGTATTTT
NA	NA	TRBV15	TRBJ1-3	CATSREGGIPGNTIYF	TGTGCCACCAGCAGAGAGGGGGGGATTCCTGGAAACACCATATATTTT
NA	NA	TRBV1	TRBJ1-5	CTSRPSRVGQPQHF	TGCACCAGCAGGCCGTCCAGGGTAGGTCAGCCCCAGCATTTT
once	NA	TRBV29-1	TRBJ1-1	CSVEGLLRGEAFF	TGCAGCGTTGAAGGTCTCTTGAGGGGGGAAGCTTTCTTT
NA	NA	TRBV6-1	TRBJ2-3	CASRNLAGTDTQYF	TGTGCCAGCAGAAACCTAGCTGGGACAGATACGCAGTATTTT
NA	NA	TRBV2	TRBJ1-6	CASSGQTNSPLHF	TGTGCCAGCAGCGGACAGACCAATTCACCCCTCCACTTT
NA	TRBD1	TRBV29-1	TRBJ2-1	CSATFGTGVANEQFF	TGCAGCGCGACTTTCGGGACAGGGGTTGCAAATGAGCAGTTCTTC
NA	TRBD1	TRBV29-1	TRBJ1-6	CSVNLGTGGSPLHF	TGCAGCGTTAATCTCGGGACAGGGGGATCACCCCTCCACTTT
NA	NA	TRBV29-1	TRBJ2-2	CSVEPAGMGTGELFF	TGCAGCGTTGAACCGGCAGGGATGGGCACCGGGGAGCTGTTTTTT
NA	TRBD1	TRBV5-7	TRBJ1-5	CASSPGTGKQSNQPQHF	TGTGCCAGCAGCCCCGGGACAGGGAAACAATCCAATCAGCCCCAGCATTTT
NA	NA	TRBV29-1	TRBJ2-3	CSILFPDTQYF	TGCAGCATTCTGTTCCCAGATACGCAGTATTTT
NA	TRBD2	TRBV4-1	TRBJ2-1	CASSLGLAGGSREQFF	TGCGCCAGCAGCCTCGGACTAGCGGGGGGTTCGCGTGAGCAGTTCTTC
NA	NA	TRBV28	TRBJ1-5	CGHAGTGNQPQHF	TGTGGGCACGCGGGGACGGGCAATCAGCCCCAGCATTTT
NA	TRBD1	TRBV29-1	TRBJ1-1	CSVGSTGETEAFF	TGCAGCGTTGGAAGTACAGGGGAGACTGAAGCTTTCTTT
NA	TRBD2	TRBV7-2	TRBJ2-4	CASSLVGGGGRIAKNIQYF	TGTGCCAGCAGCTTAGTTGGCGGGGGGGGCCGTATAGCCAAAAACATTCAGTACTTC
NA	NA	TRBV2	TRBJ1-3	CASSLLSGNTIYF	TGTGCCAGCAGTCTACTCTCTGGAAACACCATATATTTT
NA	NA	TRBV20-1	TRBJ2-7	CSAREQGQYF	TGCAGTGCTAGGGAACAGGGGCAGTACTTC
once	NA	TRBV7-9	TRBJ2-5	CASSLVGGAAETQYF	TGTGCCAGCAGCTTAGTTGGGGGCGCGGCGGAGACCCAGTACTTC
NA	TRBD1	TRBV6-7	TRBJ2-1	CASSPQGQGLQFF	TGTGCCAGCAGTCCGCAAGGACAGGGGCTGCAGTTCTTC